This T cell receptor (beta chain) was identified in a study of blood T cell repertoires in COVID-19. Germline V gives CDR1 SGHRS, CDR2 YFSETQ. Trimming cost V 7 bases and J 0 bases, with 19 bases left between them. The CDR3 spans 16 residues. Clones were sequenced by immunoSEQ multiplex PCR, and TCRdb holds only the in-frame ones, with some missing. The repertoire has approximately 300,000 clones, 70% to 90% of them found once; the top ten carry 8% to 13%. The chain couples TRBV5-1 to TRBJ1-1, with TRBD1 as a possible D gene (6 bases). The TCR sequence derives from a woman under 30 who had recovered from COVID-19. Material for sequencing was PBMCs or T cells enriched from blood (not recorded which). The CDR3 loop is CASSYLRGAVNTEAFF. CDR3 nucleotide sequence: TGCGCCAGCTCGTACTTGCGGGGGGCTGTGAACACTGAAGCTTTCTTT.